A single sample is the source of the 32 T cell receptor beta chains below, sequenced in a study of STAT5B mutations in CD4+ large granular lymphocyte leukemia. The table came from immunoSEQ multiplex PCR; TCRdb's copy has only in-frame clones and leaves some out. The sample includes tens of thousands of clones, 60% to 80% seen only once; the top ten take roughly a tenth. Sequenced: CD4+ T cells from blood buffy coats. All receptors derive from a human donor in good health.

The CDR3 loop reads CASSMRTAGPGYGYTF. The CDR3 bases are TGTGCCAGCAGTATGCGGACAGCCGGGCCGGGGTATGGCTACACCTTC. The J gene is TRBJ1-2, the V gene TRBV2; D might be TRBD1 (6 bases). Germline CDR1 reads SNHLY; CDR2 reads FYNNEI. The CDR3 loop spans 16 amino acids. Trimming removed 5 bases at V and 5 bases at J, with 21 bases between.

The chain combines TRBV6-6 with TRBJ1-2, with D unclear. Trimming left V 7 bases short and J 2 bases short, with 8 bases between. This CDR3 has 12 amino acids. CDR1 is MNHNY and CDR2 is SVGAGI in the germline V gene (reference sequence). Written as DNA, the CDR3 is TGTGCCAGCACCGGAGGAAACTATGGCTACACCTTC. This encodes CASTGGNYGYTF.

This sequence joins TRBV28 and TRBJ2-1; D possibly uses TRBD1 or TRBD2 (6 bases each). Germline-derived CDR1 and CDR2 are MDHEN and SYDVKM. Between the trimmed V and J ends, which lost 8 bases and 3 bases, there was a span of 14 bases. The CDR3 has 14 residues. The CDR3 DNA is TGTGCCAGCGGGGGGCCTTATAACTACAATGAGCAGTTCTTC. Amino acids: CASGGPYNYNEQFF.

This clone appeared a few times. It is likely a read error, because the conserved phenylalanine at the end of the CDR3 is missing. The DNA is left out, because the CDR3 cannot be placed on it with certainty; the CDR3 is given as TCRdb lists it. The rearrangement joins TRBV30 to TRBJ1-2. Germline lookup yields CDR1 GTSNPN and CDR2 SVGIG (reference sequence). Including both end residues, the CDR3 is 13 amino acids long. CDR3: CAWGLPGPPGEAL.

This clone has more than one count but fewer than ten. The chain carries TRBV7-2 and TRBJ1-1; D gene uncertain. This CDR3 contains 14 residues. V was trimmed by 0 bases and J by 0 bases, leaving 5 bases between them. The germline gives CDR1 SGHTA, CDR2 FQGNSA. CDR3 amino acids: CASSLASMNTEAFF. CDR3 sequence (DNA): TGTGCCAGCAGCTTAGCATCTATGAACACTGAAGCTTTCTTT.

To note about this clone: A junction end diverges from the germline sequence, so it may reflect a read error. The rearrangement links TRBV7-7 to TRBJ1-4; D is ambiguous. Germline CDR1 and CDR2: SSHAT and FNYEAQ (reference sequence). This CDR3 contains 15 residues. This CDR3 reads CASSSLGRFNEKLFF. CDR3 coding DNA: TGTGCTAGCAGCTCACTCGGACGGTTTAATGAAAAACTGTTTTTT.

The V gene is TRBV12-5, the J gene TRBJ2-3; no clear D gene. The ends were cut back, 1 base at V and 4 bases at J, with 12 bases in the middle. CDR3 length: 15 residues. The germline V gene has CDR1 LGHNT and CDR2 FRNRAP. The CDR3 DNA follows: TGTGCTAGTGGTTTGGGGTCGCGCGTCGCAGATACGCAGTATTTT. It specifies CASGLGSRVADTQYF.

This clone occurred a few times. This chain uses TRBV7-9 with TRBJ1-2; perhaps TRBD1 as D (6 bases). The CDR3 contains 17 residues. Trimming removed 2 bases at V and 4 bases at J, with 20 bases between. Germline V CDR1 and CDR2: SEHNR, FQNEAQ (reference sequence). CDR3 in amino acids: CASSLKTGLFFSYGYTF. CDR3 coding DNA: TGTGCCAGCAGCTTAAAGACAGGACTCTTTTTTAGCTATGGCTACACCTTC.

The rearrangement joins TRBV20-1 to TRBJ1-2; possibly TRBD1 for D (5 bases). Between the trimmed V and J ends, which lost 5 bases and 4 bases, there was a span of 8 bases. Germline V gene lookup returns CDR1 DFQATT and CDR2 SNEGSKA (reference sequence). This CDR3 comprises 11 residues. The CDR3 bases are TGCAGTGCTTCAGGGTTCTATGGCTACACCTTC. Protein product: CSASGFYGYTF.

The J gene is TRBJ2-7, the V gene TRBV5-6, with TRBD1 matching over 7 bases. Germline CDR1 is SGHDT and CDR2 is YYEEEE. The CDR3 covers 15 residues. The V gene end was trimmed by 2 bases and the J gene end by 2 bases; junction bases not matched to a gene: 7. As DNA, the CDR3 is TGTGCCAGCAGCTTAGGACGGACAGGAGCCTACGAGCAGTACGTC. It encodes CASSLGRTGAYEQYV.

This CDR3 reads CASSLQRTGELFF. The CDR3 nucleotides are TGTGCCAGCAGCCTACAACGGACCGGGGAGCTGTTTTTT. V usage is TRBV11-2 and J usage is TRBJ2-2, with D uncertain. The CDR3 has 13 amino acids. Germline loops: CDR1 SGHAT, CDR2 FQNNGV. V was pared by 5 bases and J by 5 bases, with 9 bases between.

The chain carries TRBV30 and TRBJ2-7, with D perhaps TRBD1 or TRBD2 (6 bases each). This CDR3 spans 15 amino acids. V lost 2 bases and J 6 bases, leaving 20 bases between the germline ends. CDR1 is GTSNPN, CDR2 SVGIG, per germline (reference sequence). The chain's CDR3 is CAWSWPGAPLLEQYV. CDR3 coding DNA: TGTGCCTGGAGTTGGCCGGGGGCGCCTCTACTCGAGCAGTACGTC.

The rearrangement joins TRBV15 to TRBJ1-2; D is undetermined. Deletions cut 1 base from V and 2 bases from J, with 8 bases between. Germline values: CDR1 LNHNV, CDR2 YYDKDF (reference sequence). The CDR3 contains 14 residues. CDR3 sequence reads: CATSRGATNYGYTF. The DNA of the CDR3 is TGTGCCACCAGCAGAGGGGCGACAAACTATGGCTACACCTTC. Full variable domain (remainder filled in from reference TRBV15 and TRBJ1-2): DAMVIQNPRYQVTQFGKPVTLSCSQTLNHNVMYWYQQKSSQAPKLLFHYYDKDFNNEADTPDNFQSRRPNTSFCFLDIRSPGLGDTAMYLCATSRGATNYGYTFGSGTRLTVV.

The rearrangement uses TRBV19 and TRBJ1-1, with D tentatively TRBD1 (5 bases). CDR3 length: 12 amino acids. Germline V CDR1 and CDR2: LNHDA, SQIVND (reference sequence). V was pared by 2 bases and J by 7 bases, with 8 bases between. The chain's CDR3 is CASSIQGIEAFF. CDR3 coding DNA: TGTGCCAGTAGTATACAGGGAATTGAAGCTTTCTTT.

The chain couples TRBV7-2 to TRBJ2-1, with 14 bases lining up with TRBD2. The V gene's germline CDR1 is SGHTA and CDR2 FQGNSA. CDR3 size: 17 residues. V was clipped by 5 bases and J by 4 bases; unmatched bases: 7. The CDR3 protein is CASSLGLAGGKYNEQFF. DNA for the CDR3: TGTGCCAGCAGCCTTGGACTAGCGGGAGGCAAATACAATGAGCAGTTCTTC.

The chain combines TRBV2 with TRBJ2-1; TRBD1 aligns across 8 bases. Germline CDR1 and CDR2: SNHLY and FYNNEI. V shed 6 bases and J 3 bases; nucleotides not matched to a gene: 7. This CDR3 spans 15 amino acids. The CDR3: CASRERQGNYNEQFF. CDR3 coding DNA: TGTGCCAGCAGGGAAAGACAGGGGAACTACAATGAGCAGTTCTTC. The complete variable domain, with remaining parts taken from reference TRBV2 and TRBJ2-1, reads EPEVTQTPSHQVTQMGQEVILRCVPISNHLYFYWYRQILGQKVEFLVSFYNNEISEKSEIFDDQFSVERPDGSNFTLKIRSTKLEDSAMYFCASRERQGNYNEQFFGPGTRLTVL.

The J gene is TRBJ2-1, the V gene TRBV30; D gene uncertain. Deletions cut 0 bases from V and 3 bases from J, with 6 bases between. Looked up from germline, CDR1 is GTSNPN and CDR2 is SVGIG (reference sequence). The CDR3 runs 13 residues. CDR3 residues: CAWSVYSYNEQFF. CDR3 in DNA: TGTGCCTGGAGTGTATACAGCTACAATGAGCAGTTCTTC.

Concerning this clone: Mismatch with germline at one junction end may stem from a read error. The rearrangement uses TRBV18 and TRBJ2-2, with 10 bases fitting TRBD1. Germline V gene lookup returns CDR1 KGHSH and CDR2 LQKENI. The CDR3 totals 16 residues. DNA for the CDR3: TGTGCCAGCTCCCCACCCGGGACAGGGGACACCGGGGAGCTGTTTTTT. Amino acid sequence: CASSPPGTGDTGELFF.

This clone was seen once. The chain recombines TRBV5-1 with TRBJ2-2; possible D gene TRBD2, 6 bases. Trimming pared 3 bases from V and 2 bases from J, leaving 11 bases between. Germline V lookup: CDR1 SGHRS, CDR2 YFSETQ. The CDR3 runs to 15 residues. The CDR3: CASSWDSGNTGELFF. CDR3 nucleotide sequence: TGCGCCAGCAGCTGGGATAGCGGAAACACCGGGGAGCTGTTTTTT.

This clone showed up just a few times. The V call is TRBV2, the J call TRBJ2-1; D call uncertain. The CDR3 is made up of 11 amino acids. Germline V gene sequence: CDR1 SNHLY, CDR2 FYNNEI. V was trimmed by 6 bases and J by 4 bases, leaving 4 bases between them. The CDR3 spells CASRQYNEQFF. The CDR3 nucleotides read TGTGCCAGCAGGCAGTACAATGAGCAGTTCTTC.

The chain employs TRBV5-1 and TRBJ2-3; weak D call: TRBD1 (6 bases). Trimming shortened V by 0 bases and J by 1 base, and 6 bases separated the two germline ends. The germline V gene encodes CDR1 SGHRS and CDR2 YFSETQ. This CDR3 is 14 amino acids long. The chain's CDR3 is CASSLDRGTDTQYF. CDR3 DNA sequence: TGCGCCAGCAGCTTGGACAGGGGCACAGATACGCAGTATTTT.

This chain uses TRBV7-9 with TRBJ1-5; D possibly corresponds to TRBD1 (5 bases). Per the germline V gene, CDR1 is SEHNR and CDR2 is FQNEAQ (reference sequence). The CDR3 is made up of 16 amino acids. V dropped 5 bases and J dropped 4 bases, with 18 bases sitting between them. The CDR3 is CASSRGSGISNQPQHF. The DNA for the CDR3 is TGTGCCAGCAGCCGGGGCTCTGGTATCTCTAATCAGCCCCAGCATTTT.

For the CDR3, the DNA is TGCGCCAGCAGCCTCGATGTGGGGGGGGCCGACTATGGCTACACCTTC. Protein: CASSLDVGGADYGYTF. This chain uses TRBV4-3 with TRBJ1-2; tentatively, D is TRBD1 (6 bases). Trimming took 4 bases from V and 3 from J, leaving 18 bases between them. CDR1 is LGHNA and CDR2 is YSLEER in the germline V gene. The CDR3 covers 16 residues.

This clone turned up a few times. This chain links TRBV9 with TRBJ2-7, with 10 bases matching TRBD1. There are 19 residues in the CDR3. CDR1 is SGDLS, CDR2 YYNGEE, per germline. V lost 0 bases and J lost 2; bases outside the gene matches: 14. The CDR3 DNA sequence: TGTGCCAGCAGCGTAGGGATCGGGGGATCAGGGACAGGGGCCTACGAGCAGTACTTC. Its protein is CASSVGIGGSGTGAYEQYF.

The chain couples TRBV7-8 to TRBJ2-5, with D hard to call. CDR1 is SGHVS, CDR2 FQNEAQ, per germline. Trimming stripped 1 base from V and 0 bases from J, with 18 bases between. CDR3 length equals 18 residues. The CDR3 sequence is CASSLVVWETKDQETQYF. The CDR3 coding sequence is TGTGCCAGCAGCTTAGTAGTCTGGGAAACCAAGGACCAAGAGACCCAGTACTTC.

The V and J genes are TRBV4-1 and TRBJ1-2, with no clear D. V was shortened by 0 bases and J by 1 base, with 9 bases between the two germline ends. The length of the CDR3 is 15 residues. Germline-derived CDR1 and CDR2 are MGHRA and YSYEKL. CDR3 residues: CASSQEGRNNYGYTF. CDR3 coding DNA: TGCGCCAGCAGCCAAGAAGGACGGAATAACTATGGCTACACCTTC.

The gene calls are TRBV11-3 and TRBJ2-7, with TRBD2 as a possible D gene (6 bases). This CDR3 has 14 amino acids. Trimming removed 1 base at V and 2 bases at J, with 9 bases between. CDR1 SGHNT and CDR2 YENEEA come from the germline V gene. CDR3 coding DNA: TGTGCCAGCAGCTTAGGGGGGGAGACCTACGAGCAGTACTTC. This sequence encodes CASSLGGETYEQYF. The complete variable domain, with remaining parts taken from reference TRBV11-3 and TRBJ2-7, reads EAGVVQSPRYKIIEKKQPVAFWCNPISGHNTLYWYLQNLGQGPELLIRYENEEAVDDSQLPKDRFSAERLKGVDSTLKIQPAELGDSAVYLCASSLGGETYEQYFGPGTRLTVT.

CDR3 amino acids: CASSSRPGHYEQYF. CDR3 in DNA: TGTGCCAGCAGCTCCAGACCGGGACACTACGAGCAGTACTTC. The chain combines TRBV13 with TRBJ2-7; possible D gene TRBD1, 6 bases. Germline V gene lookup returns CDR1 PRHDT and CDR2 FYEKMQ (reference sequence). The V and J ends lost 4 bases and 3 bases respectively, with 13 bases between them. The length of the CDR3 is 14 residues.

The chain combines TRBV28 with TRBJ1-1; TRBD1 agrees at 8 bases. After removal of 3 bases from V and 1 base from J, the junction contained 4 bases not matched to a gene. Germline V gene data show CDR1 as MDHEN and CDR2 as SYDVKM. This CDR3 comprises 15 residues. CDR3 amino acids: CASSFSGTGNTEAFF. The CDR3 DNA sequence: TGTGCCAGCAGTTTTTCCGGGACAGGGAACACTGAAGCTTTCTTT.

The V and J genes are TRBV4-1 and TRBJ2-3; TRBD2 aligns across 14 bases. The CDR3 is 18 residues long. With 1 base clipped from V and 5 bases from J, the junction kept 8 bases outside the gene matches. Germline V CDR1 and CDR2: MGHRA, YSYEKL. CDR3 sequence (DNA): TGCGCCAGCAGCCAAGTAGGGACTAGCGGGAGTGGGCAAGATACGCAGTATTTT. It is translated as CASSQVGTSGSGQDTQYF.

The chain employs TRBV19 and TRBJ2-5, with 9 bases lining up with TRBD1. V shed 4 bases, J shed 5 bases, and the junction held 11 bases outside the gene matches. CDR3 length: 16 residues. Germline CDR1 and CDR2: LNHDA and SQIVND (reference sequence). The CDR3 loop is CASSTQDRGDLETQYF. The CDR3 DNA reads TGTGCCAGTAGTACACAGGACAGGGGCGATCTGGAGACCCAGTACTTC.

The V gene is TRBV10-1, the J gene TRBJ2-3; D unresolved. Trimming stripped 6 bases from V and 4 bases from J, with 14 bases between. CDR3 length: 14 amino acids. Germline loops: CDR1 WNHNN, CDR2 SYGVQD (reference sequence). This CDR3 reads CASSPQGVADTQYF. The CDR3 nucleotides are TGCGCCAGCAGCCCCCAAGGTGTGGCAGATACGCAGTATTTT.